A single sample is the source of the 29 T cell receptor beta chains below, sequenced in a study of blood T cell repertoires in COVID-19. Sequencing used immunoSEQ multiplex PCR; TCRdb keeps in-frame clones, though not all of them. Of 300,000 to 400,000 clones in the sample, about 90% were seen once. Sequenced material: peripheral blood. These receptors were taken from a woman aged 25 to 39 with COVID-19, enrolled during active disease.

Only one count was recorded for this clone. The J gene is TRBJ1-2, the V gene TRBV9, with TRBD1 matching 7 bases. The CDR3 is 14 amino acids. CDR1 and CDR2 (germline): SGDLS, YYNGEE. V was clipped by 3 bases and J by 8 bases; unmatched bases: 10. The CDR3 coding sequence is TGTGCCAGCAGCGCTTTGACAGGGATGGGGGGCTACACCTTC. Its translation: CASSALTGMGGYTF.

J is TRBJ2-3 and V is TRBV10-3, with 9 nucleotides matching TRBD1. V shed 5 bases, J shed 6 bases, and the junction held 6 bases outside the gene matches. CDR1 ENHRY and CDR2 SYGVKD come from the germline V gene. The CDR3 has 14 residues. The CDR3 DNA reads as TGTGCCATCAGTCCGGACAGGGGATCGGATACGCAGTATTTT. It is translated as CAISPDRGSDTQYF.

This rearrangement joins TRBV6-5 to TRBJ1-4; 9 bases align to TRBD1. Germline CDR1 is MNHEY and CDR2 is SVGAGI. The CDR3 consists of 14 residues. Unmatched junction bases numbered 7, after V lost 7 bases and J lost 7 bases. CDR3 nucleotide sequence: TGTGCCAGCACCGTTACAGGGGGCGGTGAAAAACTGTTTTTT. Translation gives CASTVTGGGEKLFF.

The chain couples TRBV2 to TRBJ2-5; D may be TRBD2 (6 bases). The CDR3 runs to 12 residues. V dropped 7 bases and J dropped 9 bases, with 15 bases sitting between them. Germline V gene sequence: CDR1 SNHLY, CDR2 FYNNEI. The CDR3 here is CASMGPTGAQYF. In DNA form, the CDR3 reads TGTGCCAGCATGGGGCCCACGGGGGCCCAGTACTTC. Full variable domain (rest looked up from reference TRBV2 and TRBJ2-5): EPEVTQTPSHQVTQMGQEVILRCVPISNHLYFYWYRQILGQKVEFLVSFYNNEISEKSEIFDDQFSVERPDGSNFTLKIRSTKLEDSAMYFCASMGPTGAQYFGPGTRLLVL.

This chain connects TRBV6-2 or TRBV6-3 to TRBJ2-1; maybe TRBD2 (6 bases). The germline CDR1 and CDR2 sequences are MNHEY and SVGEGT. Trimming removed 1 base from V and 6 bases from J, with 10 bases in between. The CDR3 spans 14 residues. CDR3 coding DNA: TGTGCCAGCAGTTACTGGGGGGACCGCAATGAGCAGTTCTTC. As protein: CASSYWGDRNEQFF.

The chain carries TRBV10-3 and TRBJ1-2; 7 nucleotides align to TRBD1. CDR3 length: 17 amino acids. V gave up 1 base and J gave up 1 base; unmatched junction bases: 9. The germline CDR1 and CDR2 sequences are ENHRY and SYGVKD. The CDR3 is CAISEWGGTALNYGYTF. CDR3 DNA sequence: TGTGCCATCAGTGAGTGGGGTGGGACAGCCCTTAACTATGGCTACACCTTC.

V usage is TRBV9 and J usage is TRBJ2-1; 8 nucleotides match TRBD2. Germline CDR1 reads SGDLS; CDR2 reads YYNGEE. CDR3 size: 15 residues. Trimming took 2 bases from V and 6 from J; bases not matched to a gene: 7. CDR3 residues: CASSVDRGGRNEQFF. Written as DNA, the CDR3 is TGTGCCAGCAGCGTGGACCGGGGGGGCCGCAATGAGCAGTTCTTC.

The rearrangement links TRBV19 to TRBJ2-4; a possible D gene is TRBD1 (5 bases). V dropped 2 bases and J dropped 2 bases, with 7 bases sitting between them. Germline V CDR1 and CDR2: LNHDA, SQIVND (reference sequence). This CDR3 comprises 14 residues. The CDR3 nucleotides are TGTGCCAGTAGTATATCAGGGACCAAAAACATTCAGTACTTC. Translated, it gives CASSISGTKNIQYF.

The J gene is TRBJ2-1, the V gene TRBV9, with D maybe TRBD2 (6 bases). Germline values: CDR1 SGDLS, CDR2 YYNGEE. The CDR3 loop spans 14 amino acids. V lost 4 bases to trimming and J lost 6 bases, with 14 bases between them. This CDR3 reads CASSSRLASNEQFF. The CDR3 bases are TGTGCCAGCAGCTCCCGGCTAGCGTCCAATGAGCAGTTCTTC.

The V gene is TRBV7-9, the J gene TRBJ2-1; 8 bases align to TRBD2. CDR1 SEHNR and CDR2 FQNEAQ come from the germline V gene (reference sequence). V dropped 4 bases and J dropped 8; count of bases not matched to a gene: 4. CDR3 length equals 13 residues. The CDR3 nucleotides are TGTGCCAGCAGCTCCAGCGGGGGCTATGAGCAGTTCTTC. Its protein product is CASSSSGGYEQFF.

The chain recombines TRBV28 with TRBJ2-7; 11 positions match TRBD2. This CDR3 has 17 residues. Losses at the gene ends were 5 bases for V and 1 base for J; bases not matched to a gene: 10. Germline V lookup: CDR1 MDHEN, CDR2 SYDVKM. The CDR3 DNA sequence: TGTGCCAGCAGTCCCAGCAGTGGGACTAGCGGATCCTACGAGCAGTACTTC. Encoded protein: CASSPSSGTSGSYEQYF.

The gene calls are TRBV6-5 and TRBJ2-2, with TRBD2 matching 10 bases. V shed 6 bases, J shed 5 bases, and the junction held 6 bases outside the gene matches. CDR1 and CDR2 from the germline V gene are MNHEY and SVGAGI. CDR3 length equals 15 residues. The CDR3 sequence: CASSLGLAATGELFF. Here the CDR3 DNA reads TGTGCCAGCAGCCTCGGACTAGCGGCGACCGGGGAGCTGTTTTTT.

J is TRBJ2-7 and V is TRBV6-5; possibly TRBD2 for D (5 bases). The CDR3 is 12 amino acids. Germline values: CDR1 MNHEY, CDR2 SVGAGI. Trimming cost V 5 bases and J 2 bases, with 7 bases left between them. CDR3 region: CASSPGTYEQYF. The CDR3 bases are TGTGCCAGCAGTCCCGGGACCTACGAGCAGTACTTC.

This chain links TRBV5-1 with TRBJ2-6; 9 positions agree with TRBD1. V gave up 2 bases and J gave up 1 base; unmatched junction bases: 10. Germline loops: CDR1 SGHRS, CDR2 YFSETQ. The CDR3 covers 19 residues. As DNA, the CDR3 is TGCGCCAGCAGCTTAAGACCGGGACAGGGAAGGTCTGGGGCCAACGTCCTGACTTTC. Its translation: CASSLRPGQGRSGANVLTF.

The gene calls are TRBV7-9 and TRBJ1-4, with D perhaps TRBD1 (5 bases). From germline, CDR1 is SEHNR and CDR2 FQNEAQ (reference sequence). The CDR3 contains 13 residues. Between the trimmed V and J ends, which lost 5 bases and 8 bases, there was a span of 12 bases. The CDR3 DNA reads as TGTGCCAGCAGCCCAGGGCCGGGCGAAAAACTGTTTTTT. Protein product: CASSPGPGEKLFF.

This sequence joins TRBV27 and TRBJ1-6; a weak D match, TRBD1 (6 bases). The germline V gene has CDR1 MNHEY and CDR2 SMNVEV (reference sequence). This CDR3 contains 16 residues. Trimming removed 5 bases from V and 10 bases from J, with 21 bases in between. The CDR3, as DNA: TGTGCCAGCAGTCTCCAGCCCCAGGACAGAGGATCACCCCTCCACTTT. Its translation: CASSLQPQDRGSPLHF.

The chain is built from TRBV11-2 and TRBJ2-7, with TRBD1 matching 10 bases. J lost 6 bases, V lost 3 bases, and 2 bases had no gene match. This CDR3 spans 13 amino acids. CDR1 and CDR2 from the germline V gene are SGHAT and FQNNGV. The CDR3 region has the DNA TGTGCCAGCAGCTTCGACAGGGGGCGCGAGCAGTACGTC. Translation gives CASSFDRGREQYV.

The rearrangement links TRBV5-1 to TRBJ1-2; D possibly corresponds to TRBD1 (6 bases). V was shortened by 0 bases and J by 8 bases, with 14 bases between the two germline ends. CDR3 size: 14 residues. Germline V gene lookup returns CDR1 SGHRS and CDR2 YFSETQ. CDR3 sequence reads: CASSLDPNRAGYTF. Here the CDR3 DNA reads TGCGCCAGCAGCTTGGACCCAAACAGGGCGGGCTACACCTTC.

The chain has TRBV23-1 and TRBJ2-3; maybe TRBD1 (7 bases). TRBV23-1 is noted as an ORF with a role that remains uncertain. Deletions cut 4 bases from V and 3 bases from J, with 26 bases between. The CDR3 is 19 residues long. CDR3 coding DNA: TGCGCCAGCAGTCCCCGGGGGTGGCCGACAGGGAATGAGACAGATACGCAGTATTTT. Translated, it gives CASSPRGWPTGNETDTQYF.

The count of this clone is one. The chain recombines TRBV5-1 with TRBJ1-1; a possible D gene is TRBD1 (6 bases). CDR1 is SGHRS and CDR2 is YFSETQ in the germline V gene. This CDR3 is built from 13 residues. V was trimmed by 3 bases and J by 0 bases, leaving 6 bases between them. Here the CDR3 DNA reads TGCGCCAGCAGCTGGGACATGAACACTGAAGCTTTCTTT. Protein: CASSWDMNTEAFF.

In regard to this clone: Other DNA sequences from this sample encode an identical CDR3 as well. This chain links TRBV5-1 with TRBJ2-3; 9 nucleotides match TRBD1. V lost 4 bases to trimming and J lost 0 bases; unmatched junction nucleotides: 6. Germline V lookup: CDR1 SGHRS, CDR2 YFSETQ. The CDR3 runs 16 residues. The CDR3 spells CASSLGTGPSTDTQYF. Written as DNA, the CDR3 is TGCGCCAGCAGCCTTGGGACAGGGCCTAGCACAGATACGCAGTATTTT.

This chain uses TRBV28 with TRBJ1-5; tentatively, D is TRBD1 (6 bases). V gave up 10 bases and J gave up 6 bases, with 22 bases separating them. Germline V gene lookup returns CDR1 MDHEN and CDR2 SYDVKM. This CDR3 comprises 15 residues. The CDR3 bases are TGTGCCACTCAACCGACCGGGCAGGGGCGTCAGCCCCAGCATTTT. Translating gives CATQPTGQGRQPQHF. The variable domain in full, completed from reference TRBV28 and TRBJ1-5, reads DVKVTQSSRYLVKRTGEKVFLECVQDMDHENMFWYRQDPGLGLRLIYFSYDVKMKEKGDIPEGYSVSREKKERFSLILESASTNQTSMYLCATQPTGQGRQPQHFGDGTRLSIL.

The V call is TRBV19, the J call TRBJ1-6; the match to TRBD1 covers 7 bases. Germline CDR1 reads LNHDA; CDR2 reads SQIVND (reference sequence). V shed 4 bases, J shed 0 bases, and the junction held 12 bases outside the gene matches. CDR3 length: 19 residues. This CDR3 reads CASSTPRGQPSSYNSPLHF. DNA of the CDR3: TGTGCCAGTAGTACCCCGAGGGGACAGCCGAGCTCCTATAATTCACCCCTCCACTTT.

This clone was seen just once. V usage is TRBV3-1 (or the pseudogene TRBV3-2) and J usage is TRBJ1-4; 9 nucleotides agree with TRBD1. CDR1 and CDR2 from the germline V gene are LGHDT and YNNKEL (reference sequence). The CDR3 totals 14 residues. V trimming: 0 bases; J trimming: 10 bases; junction bases outside the gene matches: 3. The CDR3 spells CASSQDLTGGKLFF. CDR3 DNA: TGTGCCAGCAGCCAAGATTTGACAGGGGGAAAACTGTTTTTT.

This clone was seen only once. V is TRBV27 and J is TRBJ2-2, with D maybe TRBD1 (5 bases). V was cut by 4 bases and J by 6 bases, with 12 bases left in between. CDR3 size: 14 residues. CDR1 and CDR2 (germline): MNHEY, SMNVEV (reference sequence). The CDR3 sequence: CASSWGLGSGELFF. The DNA of the CDR3 is TGTGCCAGCAGTTGGGGCCTGGGCTCCGGGGAGCTGTTTTTT.

This sequence joins TRBV14 and TRBJ1-4, with 9 bases identical to TRBD1. CDR1 is SGHDN, CDR2 FVKESK, per germline. V lost 2 bases, J lost 5 bases, and 3 bases stayed unmatched. This CDR3 has 15 residues. In nucleotides, the CDR3 is TGTGCCAGCAGCCAATGGGGGACAGGGAATGAAAAACTGTTTTTT. This gives the protein CASSQWGTGNEKLFF.

This clone was seen just once. The chain employs TRBV5-1 and TRBJ2-7; TRBD2 agrees at 7 bases. V lost 0 bases and J lost 2; bases outside the gene matches: 5. The CDR3 covers 15 residues. CDR1 is SGHRS and CDR2 is YFSETQ in the germline V gene. The DNA for the CDR3 is TGCGCCAGCAGCTTGGACGGACTAGGGACCTACGAGCAGTACGTC. Encoded protein: CASSLDGLGTYEQYV.

The gene calls are TRBV6-1 and TRBJ1-2; a possible D gene is TRBD1 (6 bases). CDR1 and CDR2 from the germline V gene are MNHNS and SASEGT. CDR3 length equals 13 residues. Trimming stripped 2 bases from V and 8 bases from J, with 12 bases between. The chain's CDR3 is CASSETQGRGYTF. In nucleotides, the CDR3 is TGTGCCAGCAGTGAAACGCAGGGGAGAGGCTACACCTTC.

The chain uses TRBV27 and TRBJ1-5, with D tentatively TRBD1 (6 bases). The V gene's germline CDR1 is MNHEY and CDR2 SMNVEV (reference sequence). CDR3 length equals 17 residues. Trimming took off 8 bases at V and 4 bases at J, with 24 bases between the two ends. The CDR3 bases are TGTGCCAGCCAGCCGAGGGGGGGTTTTAGAGTAAATCAGCCCCAGCATTTT. It translates to CASQPRGGFRVNQPQHF.